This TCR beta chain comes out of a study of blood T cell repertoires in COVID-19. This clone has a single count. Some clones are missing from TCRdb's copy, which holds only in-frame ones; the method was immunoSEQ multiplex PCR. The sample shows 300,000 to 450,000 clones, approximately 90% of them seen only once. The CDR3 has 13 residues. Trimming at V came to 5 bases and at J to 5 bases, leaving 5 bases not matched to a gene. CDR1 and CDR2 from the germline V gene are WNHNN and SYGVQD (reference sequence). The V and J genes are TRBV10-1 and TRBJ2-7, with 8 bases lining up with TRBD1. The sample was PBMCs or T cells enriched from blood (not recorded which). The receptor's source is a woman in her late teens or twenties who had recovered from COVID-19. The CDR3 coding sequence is TGCGCCAGCAGTTGGACAGGGATGGACGAGCAGTACTTC. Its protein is CASSWTGMDEQYF.